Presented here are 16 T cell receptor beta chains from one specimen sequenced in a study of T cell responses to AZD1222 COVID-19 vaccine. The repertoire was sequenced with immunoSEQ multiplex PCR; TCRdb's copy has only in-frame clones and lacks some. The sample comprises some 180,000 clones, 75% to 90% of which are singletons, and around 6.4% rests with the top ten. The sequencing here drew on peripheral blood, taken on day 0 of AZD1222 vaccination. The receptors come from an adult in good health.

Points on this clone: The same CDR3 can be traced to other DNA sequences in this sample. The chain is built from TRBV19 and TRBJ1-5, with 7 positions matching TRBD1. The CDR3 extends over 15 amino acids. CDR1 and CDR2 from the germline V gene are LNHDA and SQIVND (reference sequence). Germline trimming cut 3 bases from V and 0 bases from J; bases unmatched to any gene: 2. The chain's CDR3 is CASSIAGGSNQPQHF. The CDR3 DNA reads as TGTGCCAGTAGTATCGCAGGGGGTAGCAATCAGCCCCAGCATTTT. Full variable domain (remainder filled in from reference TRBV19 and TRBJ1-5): DGGITQSPKYLFRKEGQNVTLSCEQNLNHDAMYWYRQDPGQGLRLIYYSQIVNDFQKGDIAEGYSVSREKKESFPLTVTSAQKNPTAFYLCASSIAGGSNQPQHFGDGTRLSIL.

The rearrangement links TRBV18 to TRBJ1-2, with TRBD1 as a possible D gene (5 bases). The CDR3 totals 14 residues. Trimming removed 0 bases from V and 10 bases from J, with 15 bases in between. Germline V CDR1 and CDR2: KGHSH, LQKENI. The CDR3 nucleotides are TGTGCCAGCTCACCACCGAAAGGACACTCGGACTACACCTTC. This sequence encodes CASSPPKGHSDYTF.

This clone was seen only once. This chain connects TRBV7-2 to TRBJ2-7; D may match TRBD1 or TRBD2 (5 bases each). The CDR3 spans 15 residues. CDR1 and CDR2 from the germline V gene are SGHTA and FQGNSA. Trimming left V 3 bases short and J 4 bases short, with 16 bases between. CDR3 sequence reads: CASSFTPGRFYEQYF. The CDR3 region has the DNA TGTGCCAGCAGCTTTACCCCGGGACGGTTTTACGAGCAGTACTTC.

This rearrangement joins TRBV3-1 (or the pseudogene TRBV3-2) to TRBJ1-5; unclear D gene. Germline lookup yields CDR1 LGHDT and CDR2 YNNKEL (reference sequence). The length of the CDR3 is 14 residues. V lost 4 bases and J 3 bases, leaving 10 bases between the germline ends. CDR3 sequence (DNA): TGTGCCAGCAGCCTAGGACGGAACAATCAGCCCCAGCATTTT. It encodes CASSLGRNNQPQHF.

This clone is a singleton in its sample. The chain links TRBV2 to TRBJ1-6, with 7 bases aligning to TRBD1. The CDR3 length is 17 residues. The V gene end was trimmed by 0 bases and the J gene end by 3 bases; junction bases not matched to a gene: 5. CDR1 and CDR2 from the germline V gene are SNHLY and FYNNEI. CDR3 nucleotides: TGTGCCAGCAGTGAAGCGGGGCAGGGGGTCTATAATTCACCCCTCCACTTT. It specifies CASSEAGQGVYNSPLHF.

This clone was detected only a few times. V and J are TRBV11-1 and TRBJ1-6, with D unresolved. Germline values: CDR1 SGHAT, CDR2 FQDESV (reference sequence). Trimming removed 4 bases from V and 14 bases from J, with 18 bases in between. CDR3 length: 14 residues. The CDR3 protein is CASSSDPDSKALHF. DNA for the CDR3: TGTGCCAGCAGCTCAGACCCGGATAGTAAAGCCCTCCACTTT.

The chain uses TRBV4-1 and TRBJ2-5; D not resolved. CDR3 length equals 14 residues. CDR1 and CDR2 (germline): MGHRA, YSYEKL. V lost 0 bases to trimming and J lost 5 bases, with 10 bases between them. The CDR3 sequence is CASSQEPSGETQYF. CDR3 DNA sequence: TGCGCCAGCAGCCAAGAACCCTCCGGCGAGACCCAGTACTTC.

The CDR3 sequence: CASSQKSPGQVYNEQFF. The CDR3 DNA reads as TGCGCCAGCAGCCAAAAAAGCCCGGGACAGGTATACAATGAGCAGTTCTTC. This chain joins TRBV4-1 and TRBJ2-1; 8 bases align to TRBD1. The CDR3 loop spans 17 amino acids. Germline lookup yields CDR1 MGHRA and CDR2 YSYEKL. J was trimmed by 4 bases and V by 2 bases; bases with no gene match: 10.

The DNA for the CDR3 is TGTGCCAGCAGCCGTTATGGTTATGATGAAAAACTGTTTTTT. This sequence encodes CASSRYGYDEKLFF. The chain uses TRBV28 and TRBJ1-4; D gene uncertain. Trimming shortened V by 6 bases and J by 6 bases, and 14 bases separated the two germline ends. CDR1 is MDHEN, CDR2 SYDVKM, per germline. The CDR3 runs to 14 residues.

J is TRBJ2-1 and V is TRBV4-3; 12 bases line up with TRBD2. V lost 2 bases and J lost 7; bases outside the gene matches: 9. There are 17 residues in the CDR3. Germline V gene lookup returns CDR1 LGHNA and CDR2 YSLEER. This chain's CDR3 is CASSQPYHLAGGNEQFF. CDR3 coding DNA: TGCGCCAGCAGCCAACCTTATCACCTAGCGGGAGGGAATGAGCAGTTCTTC.

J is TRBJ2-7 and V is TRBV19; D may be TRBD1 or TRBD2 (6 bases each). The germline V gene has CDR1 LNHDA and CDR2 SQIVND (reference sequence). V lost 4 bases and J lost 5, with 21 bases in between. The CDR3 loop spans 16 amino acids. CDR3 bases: TGTGCCAGTAGTACGTCCTCGGGGGCCACCACGAACGAGCAGTACTTC. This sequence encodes CASSTSSGATTNEQYF.

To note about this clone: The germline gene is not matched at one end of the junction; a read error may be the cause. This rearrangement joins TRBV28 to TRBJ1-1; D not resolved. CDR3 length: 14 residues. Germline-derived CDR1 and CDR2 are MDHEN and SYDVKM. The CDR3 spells CATLRRLLNTEAFF. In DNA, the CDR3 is TGTGCCACCCTCCGCCGGCTTCTGAACACTGAAGCTTTTTTT.

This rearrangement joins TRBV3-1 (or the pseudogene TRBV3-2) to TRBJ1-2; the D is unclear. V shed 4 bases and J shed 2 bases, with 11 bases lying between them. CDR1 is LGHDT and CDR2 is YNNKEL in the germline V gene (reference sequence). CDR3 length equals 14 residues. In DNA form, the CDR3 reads TGTGCCAGCAGCCCAGACCTTTGGAACTATGGCTACACCTTC. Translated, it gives CASSPDLWNYGYTF.

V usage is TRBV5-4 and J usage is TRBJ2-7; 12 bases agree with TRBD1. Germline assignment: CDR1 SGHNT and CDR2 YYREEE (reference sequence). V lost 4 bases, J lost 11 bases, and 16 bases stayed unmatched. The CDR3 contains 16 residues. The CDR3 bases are TGTGCCAGCAGCCCCGGGCAGCCGGGACAGGGGGCCAGCAAGTACTTC. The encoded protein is CASSPGQPGQGASKYF.

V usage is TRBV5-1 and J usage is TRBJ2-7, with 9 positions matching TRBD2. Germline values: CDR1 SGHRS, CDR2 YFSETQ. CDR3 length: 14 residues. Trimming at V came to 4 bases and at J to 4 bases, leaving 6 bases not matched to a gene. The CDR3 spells CASSLQTSGYEQYF. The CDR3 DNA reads TGCGCCAGCAGCCTTCAGACTAGCGGTTACGAGCAGTACTTC.

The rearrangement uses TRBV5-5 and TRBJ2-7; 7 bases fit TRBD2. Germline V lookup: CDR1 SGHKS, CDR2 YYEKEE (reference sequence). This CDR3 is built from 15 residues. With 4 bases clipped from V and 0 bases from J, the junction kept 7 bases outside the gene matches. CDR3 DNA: TGTGCCAGCAGCCCTAGCGGCACAGGCTCCTACGAGCAGTACTTC. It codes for CASSPSGTGSYEQYF.